Following are 32 T cell receptor beta chains from one sample sequenced in a study of cytomegalovirus exposure and HLA in healthy donors. The PCR contained 60 Vbeta and 13 Jbeta primers. This table comes from immunoSEQ multiplex PCR, and its TCRdb copy is limited to in-frame clones, with some not included. Altogether 90,000 to 110,000 clones are present, nearly 85% being singletons, with the ten largest covering roughly 6.1%. Sequencing was done on a sample of PBMCs. These receptors all stem from a man aged 18 to 29 in good health and CMV-seronegative.

The CDR3 loop is CASSIQPPGQGRGTEAFF. In DNA, the CDR3 is TGTGCCAGTAGTATACAACCGCCGGGACAGGGAAGAGGCACTGAAGCTTTCTTT. V and J are TRBV19 and TRBJ1-1, with 9 bases matching TRBD1. Germline V gene lookup returns CDR1 LNHDA and CDR2 SQIVND (reference sequence). The CDR3 is 18 amino acids. V shed 2 bases and J 4 bases; nucleotides not matched to a gene: 14.

J is TRBJ2-1 and V is TRBV2, with 11 bases fitting TRBD2. This CDR3 is 15 amino acids long. CDR1 is SNHLY and CDR2 is FYNNEI in the germline V gene. V lost 7 bases, J lost 4 bases, and 6 bases stayed unmatched. CDR3 coding DNA: TGTGCCAGCACCGTGGGGACTAGCGGATACAATGAGCAGTTCTTC. Translated, it gives CASTVGTSGYNEQFF.

In its sample, this clone was seen once. CDR3 nucleotides: TGTGCCAGCAGCTCGAACGGACAGCAGAACACCGGGGAGCTGTTTTTT. Encoded protein: CASSSNGQQNTGELFF. The chain combines TRBV7-6 with TRBJ2-2; D may be TRBD1 (6 bases). CDR3 size: 16 residues. V was cut by 4 bases and J by 1 base, with 13 bases left in between. Germline lookup yields CDR1 SGHVS and CDR2 FNYEAQ.

This clone was counted a few times. The CDR3 spells CASSFRTMNTEAFF. CDR3 in DNA: TGTGCCAGCAGCTTCCGGACAATGAACACTGAAGCTTTCTTT. The rearrangement uses TRBV7-2 and TRBJ1-1, with D perhaps TRBD1 (5 bases). The CDR3 is 14 residues long. The V gene's germline CDR1 is SGHTA and CDR2 FQGNSA. The V end lost 3 bases, the J end lost 0 bases, and 8 bases lay between the germline ends. Based on the CDR3 plus reference TRBV7-2 and TRBJ1-1, the full variable domain is GAGVSQSPSNKVTEKGKDVELRCDPISGHTALYWYRQSLGQGLEFLIYFQGNSAPDKSGLPSDRFSAERTGGSVSTLTIQRTQQEDSAVYLCASSFRTMNTEAFFGQGTRLTVV.

This clone has more than one count but fewer than ten. The chain carries TRBV7-9 and TRBJ2-7, with TRBD2 matching over 7 bases. Per the germline V gene, CDR1 is SEHNR and CDR2 is FQNEAQ (reference sequence). The CDR3 has 16 residues. J was trimmed by 0 bases and V by 2 bases; bases with no gene match: 7. CDR3 region: CASSLSSGYSSYEQYF. The CDR3 DNA sequence: TGTGCCAGCAGCTTATCTAGCGGATACAGCTCCTACGAGCAGTACTTC.

The CDR3 coding sequence is TGTGCCAGCAGCGTTTCCGGGAGTACAGATACGCAGTATTTT. Translation: CASSVSGSTDTQYF. The chain recombines TRBV9 with TRBJ2-3, with a tentative D call TRBD2 (6 bases). V lost 2 bases and J 3 bases, leaving 10 bases between the germline ends. CDR1 and CDR2 from the germline V gene are SGDLS and YYNGEE. This CDR3 is 14 amino acids long.

The gene calls are TRBV27 and TRBJ2-3, with TRBD1 matching 9 bases. The CDR3 is 19 amino acids. The junction had 17 bases not matched to a gene; V was cut back by 3 bases and J by 4 bases. In germline, CDR1 is MNHEY, CDR2 SMNVEV (reference sequence). CDR3 nucleotide sequence: TGTGCCAGCAGTTTGGCCCTTAGGGACAGGGTTTCCGGGGCAGATACGCAGTATTTT. It specifies CASSLALRDRVSGADTQYF.

The chain recombines TRBV7-9 with TRBJ2-7; TRBD1 is a possible D gene (6 bases). The V end lost 4 bases, the J end lost 1 base, and 11 bases lay between the germline ends. Germline values: CDR1 SEHNR, CDR2 FQNEAQ (reference sequence). The CDR3 runs to 14 residues. The CDR3 reads CASSSPQGSYEQYF. Here the CDR3 DNA reads TGTGCCAGCAGCTCCCCGCAGGGGTCCTACGAGCAGTACTTC.

The chain is built from TRBV29-1 and TRBJ1-2; D call uncertain. This CDR3 has 12 amino acids. Germline CDR1 SQVTM, CDR2 ANQGSEA. Trimming took off 7 bases at V and 0 bases at J, with 9 bases between the two ends. The CDR3 spells CSAPLANYGYTF. The CDR3 coding sequence is TGCAGCGCCCCGTTAGCTAACTATGGCTACACCTTC.

This clone was observed once. This CDR3 is CASSQTGDHQPQHF. CDR3 in DNA: TGTGCCAGCAGTCAGACAGGGGATCATCAGCCCCAGCATTTT. The chain has TRBV6-4 and TRBJ1-5; 8 nucleotides agree with TRBD1. V lost 5 bases to trimming and J lost 5 bases; unmatched junction nucleotides: 5. The germline gives CDR1 MRHNA, CDR2 SNTAGT. There are 14 residues in the CDR3.

This clone has a handful of counts. The V and J genes are TRBV4-3 and TRBJ1-5, with D unclear. Per germline, CDR1 LGHNA and CDR2 YSLEER. V dropped 3 bases and J dropped 6 bases, with 15 bases sitting between them. The CDR3 length is 15 residues. The CDR3, as DNA: TGCGCCAGCAGCCAGGGCGGGGAAGGCCTTCAGCCCCAGCATTTT. This codes for CASSQGGEGLQPQHF.

This clone appeared once. The chain joins TRBV6-6 to TRBJ1-2, with TRBD1 as a possible D gene (5 bases). Germline CDR1 reads MNHNY; CDR2 reads SVGAGI (reference sequence). The V and J ends lost 5 bases and 4 bases respectively, with 17 bases between them. The CDR3 totals 15 residues. The CDR3 bases are TGTGCCAGCAGTGATTCTAGGACACCCTCCTATGGCTACACCTTC. Its translation: CASSDSRTPSYGYTF.

This clone was observed a few times. The chain combines TRBV5-1 with TRBJ1-2; 12 nucleotides line up with TRBD1. Germline values: CDR1 SGHRS, CDR2 YFSETQ. This CDR3 comprises 14 residues. V lost 0 bases, J lost 8 bases, and 2 bases stayed unmatched. The CDR3 here is CASSLVGTGGGYTF. The CDR3 DNA reads as TGCGCCAGCAGCTTGGTTGGGACAGGGGGCGGCTACACCTTC.

This clone was picked up one time. CDR3 loop: CASSLNHRGPGELFF. In nucleotides, the CDR3 is TGTGCCAGCAGCTTAAATCACAGGGGCCCCGGGGAGCTGTTTTTT. This chain joins TRBV5-4 and TRBJ2-2, with 7 bases fitting TRBD1. Trimming took 2 bases from V and 6 from J; bases not matched to a gene: 7. The CDR3 sequence is 15 residues long. Germline values: CDR1 SGHNT, CDR2 YYREEE (reference sequence).

J is TRBJ2-2 and V is TRBV5-1; D unresolved. The CDR3 loop spans 14 amino acids. Trimming stripped 1 base from V and 5 bases from J, with 9 bases between. The germline gives CDR1 SGHRS, CDR2 YFSETQ. CDR3 coding DNA: TGCGCCAGCAGCTTGATTGAGTCTACCGGGGAGCTGTTTTTT. Its protein product is CASSLIESTGELFF.

This clone was seen a few times. Other DNA sequences in this specimen translate into the identical CDR3. J is TRBJ2-7 and V is TRBV6-5, with 10 bases aligning to TRBD2. This CDR3 has 15 amino acids. CDR1 is MNHEY and CDR2 is SVGAGI in the germline V gene. Trimming cost V 6 bases and J 0 bases; bases outside gene matches: 5. CDR3 protein: CASSPLAGGSYEQYF. The CDR3 DNA sequence: TGTGCCAGCAGCCCATTAGCGGGGGGCTCCTACGAGCAGTACTTC.

The chain carries TRBV19 and TRBJ2-7, with D possibly being TRBD2 (5 bases). The CDR3 loop spans 12 amino acids. Germline CDR1 reads LNHDA; CDR2 reads SQIVND (reference sequence). Trimming stripped 5 bases from V and 3 bases from J, with 8 bases between. Here the CDR3 DNA reads TGTGCCAGTAGTCGAGGGAACTACGAGCAGTACTTC. It specifies CASSRGNYEQYF.

The chain has TRBV27 and TRBJ1-2, with D maybe TRBD1 (5 bases). Trimming stripped 2 bases from V and 1 base from J, with 14 bases between. CDR3 size: 16 residues. Germline V gives CDR1 MNHEY, CDR2 SMNVEV (reference sequence). CDR3 nucleotides: TGTGCCAGCAGTTTACTTAGTGACAGTCTTAACTATGGCTACACCTTC. Residues: CASSLLSDSLNYGYTF.

This clone was detected only a few times. J is TRBJ1-3 and V is TRBV29-1; the D is unclear. The V end lost 6 bases, the J end lost 0 bases, and 6 bases lay between the germline ends. The CDR3 contains 12 residues. CDR1 is SQVTM and CDR2 is ANQGSEA in the germline V gene. The CDR3 spells CSVRDSGNTIYF. Here the CDR3 DNA reads TGCAGCGTCCGGGACTCTGGAAACACCATATATTTT. The entire variable domain, with the rest obtained from reference TRBV29-1 and TRBJ1-3, is as follows: SAVISQKPSRDICQRGTSLTIQCQVDSQVTMMFWYRQQPGQSLTLIATANQGSEATYESGFVIDKFPISRPNLTFSTLTVSNMSPEDSSIYLCSVRDSGNTIYFGEGSWLTVV.

The chain is built from TRBV4-3 and TRBJ2-7, with 10 bases matching TRBD2. CDR1 is LGHNA and CDR2 is YSLEER in the germline V gene. The CDR3 contains 16 residues. The trim removed 1 base at V and 2 bases at J, leaving 5 bases unmatched. The CDR3 DNA reads as TGCGCCAGCAGCCAAGTGCTAGCGGGAGTCACCTACGAGCAGTACTTC. Protein sequence: CASSQVLAGVTYEQYF.

CDR3 amino acids: CASSLEVDTRQFF. CDR3 DNA: TGCGCCAGCAGCCTAGAGGTGGACACAAGGCAGTTCTTC. The chain uses TRBV4-3 and TRBJ2-1; TRBD1 is a possible D gene (5 bases). This CDR3 spans 13 amino acids. Germline values: CDR1 LGHNA, CDR2 YSLEER. The V end was cut by 4 bases, the J end by 12 bases, with 16 bases between.

In DNA form, the CDR3 reads TGTGCCAGTGCAGTACGGGGGACTACAGATACGCAGTATTTT. Protein: CASAVRGTTDTQYF. The chain employs TRBV6-5 and TRBJ2-3; the D gene is possibly TRBD2 (6 bases). This CDR3 is 14 amino acids long. The V gene's germline CDR1 is MNHEY and CDR2 SVGAGI. Trimming took off 9 bases at V and 3 bases at J, with 16 bases between the two ends.

Regarding this clone: This may be a read error: a much more frequent sequence differs by one nucleotide. Other DNA sequences of this sample code for an identical CDR3. This chain uses TRBV7-2 with TRBJ2-7; weak D call: TRBD2 (5 bases). Germline V gene lookup returns CDR1 SGHTA and CDR2 FQGNSA. Trimming shortened V by 2 bases and J by 2 bases, and 7 bases separated the two germline ends. CDR3 size: 13 residues. DNA for the CDR3: TGTGCCAGCAGCTTAAGCGGAGCCTACGAGCAGTACTTC. It encodes CASSLSGAYEQYF. Full variable domain (rest looked up from reference TRBV7-2 and TRBJ2-7): GAGVSQSPSNKVTEKGKDVELRCDPISGHTALYWYRQSLGQGLEFLIYFQGNSAPDKSGLPSDRFSAERTGGSVSTLTIQRTQQEDSAVYLCASSLSGAYEQYFGPGTRLTVT.

This chain connects TRBV6-1 to TRBJ1-5; D gene unclear. Germline CDR1 and CDR2: MNHNS and SASEGT. There are 15 residues in the CDR3. V shed 7 bases and J shed 0 bases, with 13 bases lying between them. The CDR3 loop is CASTRTDFSNQPQHF. The CDR3 DNA sequence: TGTGCCAGCACCAGGACGGACTTTAGCAATCAGCCCCAGCATTTT.

V gene TRBV25-1 combines with J gene TRBJ2-1; D gene unclear. Germline V gene lookup returns CDR1 MGHDK and CDR2 SYGVNS. The CDR3 runs to 14 residues. Deletions cut 6 bases from V and 4 bases from J, with 13 bases between. CDR3: CASRSRGSYNEQFF. CDR3 in DNA: TGTGCCAGCAGGTCTAGAGGCTCATACAATGAGCAGTTCTTC.

The rearrangement links TRBV9 to TRBJ2-2; 7 positions agree with TRBD2. The CDR3 has 16 amino acids. The germline gives CDR1 SGDLS, CDR2 YYNGEE. Germline trimming cut 0 bases from V and 3 bases from J; bases unmatched to any gene: 5. The CDR3 DNA reads as TGTGCCAGCAGCGTAGCGGGGGACTATTACACCGGGGAGCTGTTTTTT. This gives the protein CASSVAGDYYTGELFF.

There are a few counts of this clone. V and J are TRBV7-8 and TRBJ2-2, with 10 positions matching TRBD2. V lost 2 bases and J lost 5; bases outside the gene matches: 14. This CDR3 region has 19 residues. Germline CDR1 reads SGHVS; CDR2 reads FQNEAQ. CDR3 coding DNA: TGTGCCAGCAGCTTAAAGGGACTAGCGCTAAAGACGGGGACCGGGGAGCTGTTTTTT. Translating gives CASSLKGLALKTGTGELFF.

V is TRBV6-6 and J is TRBJ2-1; TRBD1 is a possible D gene (5 bases). The CDR3 contains 12 residues. In germline, CDR1 is MNHNY, CDR2 SVGAGI (reference sequence). Deletions cut 5 bases from V and 5 bases from J, with 7 bases between. The CDR3 is CASSQGHNEQFF. The CDR3 DNA is TGTGCCAGCAGTCAGGGCCACAATGAGCAGTTCTTC.

The chain uses TRBV5-1 and TRBJ2-7, with 8 bases that match TRBD2. Trimming removed 2 bases from V and 0 bases from J; junction bases left unmatched: 13. The CDR3 contains 18 residues. The germline V gene has CDR1 SGHRS and CDR2 YFSETQ. The CDR3 coding sequence is TGCGCCAGCAGCTTCGAGATGATTGCGGGGGGAGGCTCCTACGAGCAGTACTTC. Protein: CASSFEMIAGGGSYEQYF.

This clone was recorded a few times. V gene TRBV11-2 combines with J gene TRBJ1-3, with 7 bases lining up with TRBD1. The CDR3 covers 15 residues. Germline V gene sequence: CDR1 SGHAT, CDR2 FQNNGV. V shed 5 bases and J 4 bases; nucleotides not matched to a gene: 8. CDR3 DNA sequence: TGTGCCAGCAGCCCAAACAGGGGCGGAGGAAACACCATATATTTT. It yields the protein CASSPNRGGGNTIYF.

The rearrangement uses TRBV6-1 and TRBJ2-7; tentatively, D is TRBD1 (5 bases). The germline V and J ends were trimmed by 5 bases and 7 bases, with 15 bases remaining between them. CDR1 and CDR2 from the germline V gene are MNHNS and SASEGT. The CDR3 spans 13 residues. In DNA form, the CDR3 reads TGTGCCAGCAGTCCCCGGGCAGGGAATGAGCAGTACTTC. The encoded protein is CASSPRAGNEQYF.

The chain employs TRBV6-4 and TRBJ2-7; 13 bases are shared with TRBD2. Germline V gene lookup returns CDR1 MRHNA and CDR2 SNTAGT. With 3 bases clipped from V and 0 bases from J, the junction kept 5 bases outside the gene matches. This CDR3 is built from 17 residues. CDR3 in amino acids: CASSDETSGRHSYEQYF. CDR3 sequence (DNA): TGTGCCAGCAGTGATGAGACTAGCGGGAGGCACTCCTACGAGCAGTACTTC.